A single TCR beta chain is shown here with its context. These data originate in a study of blood T cell repertoires in COVID-19. About the study: Both acute and convalescent COVID-19 samples were obtained from the United States, Italy and Spain. Nucleic acid was either cDNA or gDNA, and it came from T cells, B-cell-depleted T cells, or PBMCs.

Trimming pared 5 bases from V and 2 bases from J, leaving 7 bases between. Germline V gene sequence: CDR1 SNHLY, CDR2 FYNNEI. This CDR3 has 13 amino acids. In the original workflow: Cell counts per sample came from amplifying reference gene primers. The protocol was immunoSEQ multiplex PCR, while the TCRdb copy is restricted to in-frame clones and leaves out a portion. V and J calls and clone size follow that table, whereas D and trimming were derived from the DNA. The sample consists of around 250,000 clones, 86% of them appearing once. V is TRBV2 and J is TRBJ2-1; D ambiguous. The sequence was obtained from a man at least 80 years old with acute or convalescent COVID-19. The sequencing input was peripheral blood. As DNA, the CDR3 is TGTGCCAGCAGTCTGTCTGCCTACAATGAGCAGTTCTTC. It translates to CASSLSAYNEQFF.